This T cell receptor beta chain was profiled in a study of blood T cell repertoires in COVID-19. Membership in each cohort depended on participant-reported clinical history. TCRdb's copy holds only in-frame clones and misses some; the assay was immunoSEQ multiplex PCR. The sample yields more than 450,000 clones, 87% seen once. The material sequenced was PBMCs or T cells enriched from blood (not recorded which). The receptor comes from a woman between 18 and 29 years old who had recovered from COVID-19.

This CDR3 reads CASSLQGSGSPEAFF. The CDR3, as DNA: TGTGCCAGCTCATTACAAGGCTCAGGGTCTCCTGAAGCTTTCTTT. The chain employs TRBV18 and TRBJ1-1; a possible D gene is TRBD1 (5 bases). In germline, CDR1 is KGHSH, CDR2 LQKENI. The CDR3 has 15 amino acids. Trimming took 5 bases from V and 6 from J, leaving 19 bases between them.